Presented here are 8 T cell receptor beta chains from one specimen sequenced in a study of T cell responses to AZD1222 COVID-19 vaccine. Profiling relied on immunoSEQ multiplex PCR, and the TCRdb table lists in-frame clones only, not all of them. The sample yields 100,000 to 130,000 clones, around 92% seen once. Sequencing used peripheral blood, obtained on day 0 of AZD1222 vaccination. The receptor set was obtained from an adult in good health.

This clone was seen more than once but under ten times. As DNA, the CDR3 is TGTGCCAGCAGCCATCGACAGTTCTTGGAGCAGTACTTC. Amino acid sequence: CASSHRQFLEQYF. V is TRBV7-9 and J is TRBJ2-7; a weak D match, TRBD1 (5 bases). Germline V CDR1 and CDR2: SEHNR, FQNEAQ (reference sequence). The CDR3 is 13 amino acids. Trimming pared 5 bases from V and 7 bases from J, leaving 15 bases between.

The chain carries TRBV14 and TRBJ1-5; D gene uncertain. The germline V gene has CDR1 SGHDN and CDR2 FVKESK. The CDR3 is 13 residues long. Trimming left V 4 bases short and J 1 base short, with 5 bases between. CDR3 nucleotides: TGTGCCAGCAGCCCGGACAGCAATCAGCCCCAGCATTTT. It translates to CASSPDSNQPQHF.

The rearrangement uses TRBV13 and TRBJ2-5, with D possibly being TRBD2 (6 bases). V was shortened by 5 bases and J by 3 bases, with 10 bases between the two germline ends. Germline loops: CDR1 PRHDT, CDR2 FYEKMQ (reference sequence). CDR3 length: 13 amino acids. The CDR3 protein is CASSPGEEETQYF. The CDR3 DNA reads as TGTGCCAGCAGCCCGGGGGAGGAAGAGACCCAGTACTTC.

This chain uses TRBV29-1 with TRBJ1-1; 8 nucleotides line up with TRBD1. The germline V gene encodes CDR1 SQVTM and CDR2 ANQGSEA. This CDR3 is built from 12 residues. After removal of 6 bases from V and 3 bases from J, the junction contained 3 bases not matched to a gene. CDR3 in DNA: TGCAGCGTCTCACAGGGGGACACTGAAGCTTTCTTT. It translates to CSVSQGDTEAFF.

V gene TRBV6-2 or TRBV6-3 combines with J gene TRBJ2-3; 7 bases are a match to TRBD2. Germline V gene data show CDR1 as MNHEY and CDR2 as SVGEGT. CDR3 length: 14 amino acids. Germline trimming cut 6 bases from V and 6 bases from J; bases unmatched to any gene: 9. DNA for the CDR3: TGTGCCAGCAGCGACGGGGGGAGGGAGGATACGCAGTATTTT. Translated, it gives CASSDGGREDTQYF.

The gene calls are TRBV5-6 and TRBJ2-7, with D hard to call. Trimming took off 0 bases at V and 7 bases at J, with 8 bases between the two ends. The CDR3 has 12 amino acids. CDR1 and CDR2 from the germline V gene are SGHDT and YYEEEE. Here the CDR3 DNA reads TGTGCCAGCAGCTTGGAGCGAGGAGAGCAGTACTTC. This gives the protein CASSLERGEQYF.

The chain carries TRBV6-5 and TRBJ2-7, with TRBD1 matching 12 bases. Germline CDR1 MNHEY, CDR2 SVGAGI. J gave up 2 bases and V 5 bases, and 4 bases lay outside the gene matches. This CDR3 comprises 15 residues. For the CDR3, the DNA is TGTGCCAGCAGTACAGGGACAGGGGGCCCCTACGAGCAGTACTTC. Translated: CASSTGTGGPYEQYF.

CDR3 DNA sequence: TGTGCCAGCAGCTCCCTACCCCCAAGGCAGAGTTGGGCAACTAATGAAAAACTGTTTTTT. It translates to CASSSLPPRQSWATNEKLFF. V is TRBV5-4 and J is TRBJ1-4, with no clear D. The germline V and J ends were trimmed by 3 bases and 0 bases, with 24 bases remaining between them. The CDR3 is made up of 20 amino acids. Germline loops: CDR1 SGHNT, CDR2 YYREEE (reference sequence).